Each of the 20 T cell receptor beta chains below was sequenced from the same sample in a study of blood T cells in healthy people across ages. A sample-barcoded 5' primer and a J-beta primer mix were used in a second PCR of roughly 6 to 12 cycles. Each CDR3 protein is one row after TCRdb ran MiXCR on the 5' RACE reads. The sample has over a million distinct CDR3 sequences; around 42% are singletons. The sequencing sample was made of blood. These receptor sequences come from a woman between 18 and 29 years old in good health.

The table lists this clonotype with a few counts. The V call is TRBV20-1, the J call TRBJ2-1; the match to TRBD2 covers 16 bases. Looked up from germline, CDR1 is DFQATT and CDR2 is SNEGSKA (reference sequence). There are 15 residues in the CDR3. V was pared by 6 bases and J by 9 bases, with 8 bases of the junction left unmatched. The CDR3 bases are TGCAGTGCAAACCAGGGACTAGCGGGGGGGAGTGAGCAGTTCTTC. Residues: CSANQGLAGGSEQFF.

Points on this clonotype: A much larger clone sits a single nucleotide away, making a read error possible. The V call is TRBV12-3 or TRBV12-4, the J call TRBJ1-1; D remains ambiguous. This CDR3 region has 12 residues. Trimming removed 6 bases from V and 1 base from J, with 6 bases in between. The chain's CDR3 is CASRQRNTEAFF. The CDR3 DNA sequence: TGTGCCAGCAGACAGAGGAACACTGAAGCTTTCTTT.

This sequence joins TRBV7-2 and TRBJ1-2; possibly TRBD1 for D (6 bases). V was pared by 5 bases and J by 10 bases, with 11 bases between. The CDR3 consists of 11 residues. Germline assignment: CDR1 SGHTA and CDR2 FQGNSA. The CDR3 region is CASSVTGDYTF. CDR3 in DNA: TGTGCCAGCAGCGTGACAGGAGACTACACCTTC.

This chain joins TRBV10-3 and TRBJ2-1, with no clear D. The germline V gene encodes CDR1 ENHRY and CDR2 SYGVKD. The V end was cut by 0 bases, the J end by 0 bases, with 9 bases between. This CDR3 contains 16 residues. The CDR3 region has the DNA TGTGCCATCAGTGAGTCCGGGCCCAGCTCCTACAATGAGCAGTTCTTC. It specifies CAISESGPSSYNEQFF.

A single count supports this clonotype. The chain carries TRBV3-1 and TRBJ2-7, with D hard to call. Trimming took 1 base from V and 4 from J, leaving 14 bases between them. The CDR3 length is 15 residues. Germline values: CDR1 LGHDT, CDR2 YNNKEL (reference sequence). The CDR3 bases are TGTGCCAGCAGCCAAGTTCCCGCAGGTGGGTACGAGCAGTACTTC. This gives the protein CASSQVPAGGYEQYF.

The chain uses TRBV12-5 and TRBJ2-3, with D tentatively TRBD2 (5 bases). The germline V gene has CDR1 LGHNT and CDR2 FRNRAP. The CDR3 is 14 residues long. V lost 6 bases and J 2 bases, leaving 12 bases between the germline ends. The CDR3 loop is CASGAVTVTDTQYF. In nucleotides, the CDR3 is TGTGCTAGTGGAGCGGTGACCGTCACAGATACGCAGTATTTT.

This clonotype occurred a few times. The CDR3 reads CASTPGTEILGSQPQHF. The CDR3 DNA reads as TGTGCCAGCACCCCGGGGACAGAAATACTGGGCAGTCAGCCCCAGCATTTT. The chain links TRBV21-1 to TRBJ1-5; the table calls TRBD1, which could not be checked here. TRBV21-1 is recorded as a pseudogene. The CDR3 has 17 residues.

This clonotype turned up a few times. The J gene is TRBJ2-1, the V gene TRBV5-1, with 12 bases matching TRBD2. The CDR3 runs 16 residues. Unmatched junction bases numbered 14, after V lost 7 bases and J lost 9 bases. The germline V gene encodes CDR1 SGHRS and CDR2 YFSETQ. This CDR3 reads CASVKTSGGPESEQFF. CDR3 nucleotide sequence: TGCGCCAGCGTCAAGACTAGCGGGGGACCTGAGTCTGAGCAGTTCTTC.

The chain joins TRBV6-5 to TRBJ2-1; possible D gene TRBD2, 6 bases. V was clipped by 2 bases and J by 3 bases, with 11 bases between them. Germline values: CDR1 MNHEY, CDR2 SVGAGI. This CDR3 has 15 residues. In DNA form, the CDR3 reads TGTGCCAGCAGTTACGGAGGGTCCTACTACAATGAGCAGTTCTTC. Its protein product is CASSYGGSYYNEQFF.

The chain links TRBV6-6 to TRBJ2-5; 7 bases are a match to TRBD1. The V and J ends lost 7 bases and 11 bases, in that order; junction bases with no gene match: 16. The CDR3 has 14 amino acids. Germline V gene lookup returns CDR1 MNHNY and CDR2 SVGAGI (reference sequence). The CDR3 is CASTLTGTYNEQYF. CDR3 nucleotides: TGTGCCAGCACCCTGACAGGGACCTACAATGAGCAGTACTTC.

This chain uses TRBV2 with TRBJ2-4; the match to TRBD1 covers 8 bases. The J call is doubtful: the DNA matches TRBJ2-7 better. Looked up from germline, CDR1 is SNHLY and CDR2 is FYNNEI. This CDR3 is 15 amino acids long. This CDR3 reads CASRITGGLRDEQYF. The CDR3, as DNA: TGTGCCAGCAGGATTACAGGGGGGTTAAGGGACGAGCAGTACTTC.

This chain links TRBV3-1 with TRBJ2-3, with a tentative D call TRBD2 (5 bases). The CDR3 consists of 15 residues. Trimming left V 4 bases short and J 5 bases short, with 16 bases between. CDR1 LGHDT and CDR2 YNNKEL come from the germline V gene (reference sequence). CDR3: CASSLRTANGDTQYF. The CDR3 bases are TGTGCCAGCAGCCTGCGGACTGCCAACGGAGATACGCAGTATTTT.

Only a few counts were recorded for this clonotype. This chain joins TRBV27 and TRBJ2-1; 10 positions match TRBD2. The CDR3 length is 15 residues. V shed 3 bases and J 8 bases; nucleotides not matched to a gene: 7. Per germline, CDR1 MNHEY and CDR2 SMNVEV (reference sequence). CDR3 loop: CASSLVAGGGDEQFF. CDR3 DNA: TGTGCCAGCAGTTTGGTAGCGGGAGGCGGCGATGAGCAGTTCTTC.

This clonotype has a count of ten or more. The J gene is TRBJ2-1, the V gene TRBV13; D not certain. Germline CDR1 is PRHDT and CDR2 is FYEKMQ (reference sequence). The V end was cut by 8 bases, the J end by 8 bases, with 7 bases between. This CDR3 spans 10 amino acids. The CDR3 DNA is TGTGCCAGCTCAGGCGATGAGCAGTTCTTC. Translated: CASSGDEQFF.

V and J are TRBV2 and TRBJ1-5, with a weak D call TRBD1 (6 bases). Between the trimmed V and J ends, which lost 8 bases and 7 bases, there was a span of 18 bases. The CDR3 is 14 amino acids. In germline, CDR1 is SNHLY, CDR2 FYNNEI. CDR3 in amino acids: CASREGTYKQPQHF. The CDR3 region has the DNA TGTGCCAGCCGCGAGGGGACATACAAACAGCCCCAGCATTTT.

This chain connects TRBV9 to TRBJ2-7; D is perhaps TRBD1 (6 bases). The last part of the DNA fits TRBJ2-5 better; the J call may be wrong. The CDR3 is 14 residues long. CDR1 and CDR2 (germline): SGDLS, YYNGEE. The CDR3 nucleotides read TGTGCCAGCAACCCACAGGGAGCTCAAGAGACCCAGTACTTC. It translates to CASNPQGAQETQYF.

The V gene is TRBV12-3 or TRBV12-4, the J gene TRBJ2-3; D is perhaps TRBD1 or TRBD2 (5 bases each). CDR3 length: 15 residues. Between the trimmed V and J ends, which lost 7 bases and 2 bases, there was a span of 16 bases. The CDR3 nucleotides are TGTGCCAGCACCCAAAAGGGGAGACACACAGATACGCAGTATTTT. It translates to CASTQKGRHTDTQYF.

The CDR3 spells CASSPRDREKSTMRNNEQFF. The CDR3 region has the DNA TGTGCCAGCAGTCCCCGGGACAGGGAAAAATCTACAATGAGGAACAATGAGCAGTTCTTC. The rearrangement links TRBV7-8 to TRBJ2-1; 9 bases align to TRBD1. Germline V gene sequence: CDR1 SGHVS, CDR2 FQNEAQ. This CDR3 spans 20 amino acids. V lost 6 bases, J lost 5 bases, and 23 bases stayed unmatched.

The chain has TRBV10-3 and TRBJ1-1; D is unresolved. V lost 8 bases to trimming and J lost 5 bases, with 12 bases between them. The CDR3 spans 12 residues. Germline V gene sequence: CDR1 ENHRY, CDR2 SYGVKD. The CDR3 region has the DNA TGTGCCATCGGTGGGTCGAAGACTGAAGCTTTCTTT. As protein: CAIGGSKTEAFF.

The chain links TRBV28 to TRBJ1-5, with D possibly being TRBD1 (6 bases). Germline-derived CDR1 and CDR2 are MDHEN and SYDVKM. CDR3 length: 21 residues. The ends were cut back, 3 bases at V and 0 bases at J, with 27 bases in the middle. CDR3 in amino acids: CASSFFPEDRPFLPSNQPQHF. The DNA for the CDR3 is TGTGCCAGCAGTTTTTTCCCCGAAGACAGGCCTTTCCTGCCTAGCAATCAGCCCCAGCATTTT.